Shown below are 31 T cell receptor beta chains from a single sample sequenced in a study of OX40 agonist ivuxolimab in advanced cancers. Profiled with immunoSEQ multiplex PCR; TCRdb holds only in-frame clones, not every one. The sample holds about 43,000 clones, about 88% seen once. The source was CD4+ or CD8+ T cells sorted from blood, collected in a trial of the OX40 agonist ivuxolimab. The receptors were gathered from an adult with an advanced solid tumor such as melanoma, head and neck, liver or kidney cancer.

The chain joins TRBV7-9 to TRBJ1-6, with 7 bases matching TRBD1. The CDR3 loop spans 16 amino acids. Looked up from germline, CDR1 is SEHNR and CDR2 is FQNEAQ (reference sequence). Losses at the gene ends were 5 bases for V and 10 bases for J; bases not matched to a gene: 14. CDR3 sequence: CASSNTGTEIGSPLHF. The CDR3 nucleotides are TGTGCCAGCAGCAACACTGGGACAGAAATTGGATCACCCCTCCACTTT.

This clone has only one observation. The germline gene is not matched at one end of the junction; a read error may be the cause. The V and J genes are TRBV15 and TRBJ2-5; TRBD2 matches 9 bases. This CDR3 is 16 amino acids long. The germline CDR1 and CDR2 sequences are LNHNV and YYDKDF (reference sequence). The CDR3 nucleotides are TGTGCCGCCAGCAGCGGGGGGAAGACCTCGCGAGAGACCCAGTACTTC. Protein: CAASSGGKTSRETQYF. The variable domain in full, completed from reference TRBV15 and TRBJ2-5, reads DAMVIQNPRYQVTQFGKPVTLSCSQTLNHNVMYWYQQKSSQAPKLLFHYYDKDFNNEADTPDNFQSRRPNTSFCFLDIRSPGLGDTAMYLCAASSGGKTSRETQYFGPGTRLLVL.

This clone showed up just once. The V and J genes are TRBV7-6 and TRBJ2-5, with D maybe TRBD1 (6 bases). V was pared by 7 bases and J by 3 bases, with 15 bases between. The CDR3 runs to 14 residues. Germline CDR1 SGHVS, CDR2 FNYEAQ. The CDR3 sequence is CASIRRRGEETQYF. In nucleotides, the CDR3 is TGTGCCAGCATACGGCGCAGGGGAGAAGAGACCCAGTACTTC. The full variable domain, its missing parts supplied by reference TRBV7-6 and TRBJ2-5, is GAGVSQSPRYKVTKRGQDVALRCDPISGHVSLYWYRQALGQGPEFLTYFNYEAQQDKSGLPNDRFSAERPEGSISTLTIQRTEQRDSAMYRCASIRRRGEETQYFGPGTRLLVL.

Comment on this clone: Other DNA sequences in the same sample also yield this CDR3. The chain recombines TRBV4-1 with TRBJ2-1; D may correspond to TRBD1 or TRBD2 (5 bases each). The CDR3 runs to 12 residues. V was trimmed by 0 bases and J by 10 bases, leaving 7 bases between them. Germline loops: CDR1 MGHRA, CDR2 YSYEKL. Written as DNA, the CDR3 is TGCGCCAGCAGCCAAGATTGGGGGGAGCAGTTCTTC. This sequence encodes CASSQDWGEQFF.

The rearrangement joins TRBV4-3 to TRBJ1-5; D is unclear. The length of the CDR3 is 15 residues. Germline assignment: CDR1 LGHNA and CDR2 YSLEER. With 0 bases removed from V and 5 bases from J, the gap between germline ends came to 11 bases. The CDR3 region is CASSQDWAEHQPQHF. CDR3 DNA: TGCGCCAGCAGCCAAGATTGGGCAGAACATCAGCCCCAGCATTTT.

The rearrangement links TRBV6-5 to TRBJ2-7; possible D gene TRBD1, 6 bases. This CDR3 has 14 amino acids. Trimming pared 2 bases from V and 1 base from J, leaving 9 bases between. Germline V gene lookup returns CDR1 MNHEY and CDR2 SVGAGI. CDR3 in amino acids: CASSYPGQSYEQYF. As DNA, the CDR3 is TGTGCCAGCAGTTACCCGGGACAATCCTACGAGCAGTACTTC.

V is TRBV5-4 and J is TRBJ2-7; 7 bases map to TRBD1. CDR1 and CDR2 from the germline V gene are SGHNT and YYREEE (reference sequence). V was pared by 2 bases and J by 4 bases, with 6 bases of the junction left unmatched. This CDR3 has 14 residues. DNA for the CDR3: TGTGCCAGCAGCTTTTCCGAGGGGGCGTACGAGCAGTACTTC. As protein: CASSFSEGAYEQYF.

This chain links TRBV7-8 with TRBJ1-5; maybe TRBD1 (5 bases). Trimming took off 5 bases at V and 4 bases at J, with 15 bases between the two ends. This CDR3 region has 15 residues. The germline gives CDR1 SGHVS, CDR2 FQNEAQ. Here the CDR3 reads CASSPPAGKNQPQHF. CDR3 DNA: TGTGCCAGCAGCCCTCCGGCAGGGAAGAATCAGCCCCAGCATTTT.

The rearrangement joins TRBV7-9 to TRBJ1-5; D is undetermined. The CDR3 spans 12 residues. The V gene's germline CDR1 is SEHNR and CDR2 FQNEAQ (reference sequence). V gave up 11 bases and J gave up 4 bases, with 12 bases separating them. CDR3 coding DNA: TGTGCCTCCGGTGGGTTAAATCAGCCCCAGCATTTT. Translating gives CASGGLNQPQHF.

The CDR3 region has the DNA TGCGCCAGCAGCTTGGGTGGCGGGGAGCTGTTTTTT. Translating it yields CASSLGGGELFF. This rearrangement joins TRBV5-1 to TRBJ2-2; D remains unclear. Germline lookup yields CDR1 SGHRS and CDR2 YFSETQ. V was clipped by 0 bases and J by 7 bases, with 4 bases between them. The CDR3 length is 12 residues.

The CDR3 DNA reads as TGCGCCAGCAGCCATCCTTCGGGGGCTGGTGGCTACACCTTC. It encodes CASSHPSGAGGYTF. The chain joins TRBV4-3 to TRBJ1-2; the D gene is possibly TRBD1 (6 bases). Deletions cut 3 bases from V and 7 bases from J, with 15 bases between. This CDR3 spans 14 amino acids. From germline, CDR1 is LGHNA and CDR2 YSLEER.

V and J are TRBV9 and TRBJ2-1, with D hard to call. The germline V gene encodes CDR1 SGDLS and CDR2 YYNGEE. The CDR3 has 16 amino acids. Trimming took 3 bases from V and 0 from J, leaving 13 bases between them. The CDR3 nucleotides read TGTGCCAGCAGCGCCAAGACGGATAGCTCCTACAATGAGCAGTTCTTC. It codes for CASSAKTDSSYNEQFF. The full variable domain, in which reference TRBV9 and TRBJ2-1 provide the parts outside the CDR3, is DSGVTQTPKHLITATGQRVTLRCSPRSGDLSVYWYQQSLDQGLQFLIQYYNGEERAKGNILERFSAQQFPDLHSELNLSSLELGDSALYFCASSAKTDSSYNEQFFGPGTRLTVL.

V is TRBV7-9 and J is TRBJ2-7, with D uncertain. Germline-derived CDR1 and CDR2 are SEHNR and FQNEAQ (reference sequence). This CDR3 region has 13 residues. The ends were cut back, 4 bases at V and 3 bases at J, with 10 bases in the middle. CDR3 nucleotides: TGTGCCAGCAGCTCGGCTACTCGCTACGAGCAGTACTTC. As protein: CASSSATRYEQYF.

This chain uses TRBV7-6 with TRBJ2-2; a possible D gene is TRBD2 (6 bases). V lost 5 bases, J lost 3 bases, and 13 bases lay in between. CDR3 size: 15 residues. The V gene's germline CDR1 is SGHVS and CDR2 FNYEAQ. CDR3 protein: CASSPSGTYTGELFF. The CDR3 region has the DNA TGTGCCAGCAGCCCTTCCGGGACTTACACCGGGGAGCTGTTTTTT.

The V call is TRBV7-2, the J call TRBJ1-1; perhaps TRBD1 as D (5 bases). The V gene lost 5 bases and the J gene lost 4 bases, with 17 bases spanning the gap. CDR3 size: 15 residues. Germline CDR1 reads SGHTA; CDR2 reads FQGNSA. CDR3 sequence (DNA): TGTGCCAGCAGCCCCGATATGACAGCTGCCACTGAAGCTTTCTTT. This sequence encodes CASSPDMTAATEAFF.

Here the CDR3 DNA reads TGTGCCAGCAGCTTCCAATACAATGAGCAGTTCTTC. Its protein product is CASSFQYNEQFF. J is TRBJ2-1 and V is TRBV11-2; D unclear. The V gene's germline CDR1 is SGHAT and CDR2 FQNNGV. Between the trimmed V and J ends, which lost 3 bases and 4 bases, there was a span of 4 bases. The CDR3 loop spans 12 amino acids. The variable domain in full, completed from reference TRBV11-2 and TRBJ2-1, reads EAGVAQSPRYKIIEKRQSVAFWCNPISGHATLYWYQQILGQGPKLLIQFQNNGVVDDSQLPKDRFSAERLKGVDSTLKIQPAKLEDSAVYLCASSFQYNEQFFGPGTRLTVL.

This chain joins TRBV11-2 and TRBJ1-1; D unclear. This CDR3 has 12 residues. Germline CDR1 reads SGHAT; CDR2 reads FQNNGV. Trimming shortened V by 5 bases and J by 1 base, and 5 bases separated the two germline ends. CDR3 in DNA: TGTGCCAGCAGCCCAGGGAACACTGAAGCTTTCTTT. Translation: CASSPGNTEAFF.

V usage is TRBV19 and J usage is TRBJ2-3; perhaps TRBD1 as D (6 bases). The germline V gene has CDR1 LNHDA and CDR2 SQIVND (reference sequence). The V gene lost 1 base and the J gene lost 3 bases, with 11 bases spanning the gap. CDR3 length equals 15 residues. CDR3 sequence (DNA): TGTGCCAGTAGTATAGGGCAGGGGATTACAGATACGCAGTATTTT. Encoded protein: CASSIGQGITDTQYF.

This chain connects TRBV13 to TRBJ2-7; 8 nucleotides align to TRBD1. The germline V gene encodes CDR1 PRHDT and CDR2 FYEKMQ (reference sequence). The junction had 16 bases not matched to a gene; V was cut back by 5 bases and J by 4 bases. CDR3 size: 17 residues. The chain's CDR3 is CASSPGTGISPPYEQYF. In DNA, the CDR3 is TGTGCCAGCAGCCCCGGGACAGGTATATCCCCGCCGTACGAGCAGTACTTC.

This clone has a single count. CDR3 protein: CSVDRQGQTGELFF. The DNA of the CDR3 is TGCAGCGTTGATAGGCAGGGTCAGACCGGGGAGCTGTTTTTT. The chain couples TRBV29-1 to TRBJ2-2, with D perhaps matching TRBD1 (5 bases). Between the trimmed V and J ends, which lost 3 bases and 5 bases, there was a span of 13 bases. The CDR3 is made up of 14 amino acids. Germline CDR1 reads SQVTM; CDR2 reads ANQGSEA.

The rearrangement links TRBV4-3 to TRBJ2-5, with D possibly being TRBD1 (6 bases). V shed 1 base and J shed 6 bases, with 12 bases lying between them. Germline CDR1 is LGHNA and CDR2 is YSLEER. The CDR3 has 14 amino acids. The CDR3 loop reads CASSQGTGQKTQYF. The CDR3 DNA is TGCGCCAGCAGCCAAGGTACAGGGCAAAAGACCCAGTACTTC.

The rearrangement links TRBV4-1 to TRBJ2-7; D may be TRBD2 (5 bases). Germline V lookup: CDR1 MGHRA, CDR2 YSYEKL. The CDR3 consists of 14 residues. Trimming took off 0 bases at V and 9 bases at J, with 15 bases between the two ends. The CDR3 loop reads CASSQEQNGGGQYF. DNA of the CDR3: TGCGCCAGCAGCCAAGAACAGAATGGAGGAGGGCAGTACTTC.

This clone came up once. V gene TRBV10-3 combines with J gene TRBJ2-2; 9 nucleotides agree with TRBD1. From germline, CDR1 is ENHRY and CDR2 SYGVKD. The V gene end was trimmed by 0 bases and the J gene end by 2 bases; junction bases not matched to a gene: 1. This CDR3 contains 16 residues. The DNA for the CDR3 is TGTGCCATCAGTGAGTCGGGACAGGGTAACACCGGGGAGCTGTTTTTT. Translating it yields CAISESGQGNTGELFF.

The genes are TRBV27 and TRBJ1-4, with D uncertain. The CDR3 length is 12 residues. Trimming cost V 5 bases and J 12 bases, with 13 bases left between them. The germline gives CDR1 MNHEY, CDR2 SMNVEV (reference sequence). The CDR3 coding sequence is TGTGCCAGCAGTCACCGTTTCGGTGAACTGTTTTTT. Residues: CASSHRFGELFF.

The rearrangement uses TRBV28 and TRBJ2-5; 12 positions match TRBD2. Germline V gene lookup returns CDR1 MDHEN and CDR2 SYDVKM. Trimming at V came to 5 bases and at J to 1 base, leaving 20 bases not matched to a gene. The CDR3 spans 21 residues. CDR3 protein: CASSPRTSGKSTQAGQETQYF. The DNA of the CDR3 is TGTGCCAGCAGTCCGCGGACTAGCGGGAAATCCACCCAAGCGGGCCAAGAGACCCAGTACTTC. Full variable domain (rest looked up from reference TRBV28 and TRBJ2-5): DVKVTQSSRYLVKRTGEKVFLECVQDMDHENMFWYRQDPGLGLRLIYFSYDVKMKEKGDIPEGYSVSREKKERFSLILESASTNQTSMYLCASSPRTSGKSTQAGQETQYFGPGTRLLVL.

V and J are TRBV2 and TRBJ1-2, with D possibly TRBD1 on 6 matching bases. CDR1 is SNHLY and CDR2 is FYNNEI in the germline V gene. The CDR3 consists of 16 residues. Trimming left V 8 bases short and J 1 base short, with 20 bases between. The CDR3 loop reads CASLDPNRAGNYGYTF. CDR3 sequence (DNA): TGTGCCAGCTTAGACCCGAACAGGGCTGGTAACTATGGCTACACCTTC. The variable domain in full, with the rest retrieved from reference TRBV2 and TRBJ1-2, is EPEVTQTPSHQVTQMGQEVILRCVPISNHLYFYWYRQILGQKVEFLVSFYNNEISEKSEIFDDQFSVERPDGSNFTLKIRSTKLEDSAMYFCASLDPNRAGNYGYTFGSGTRLTVV.

The J gene is TRBJ1-3, the V gene TRBV19; D not certain. The CDR3 consists of 16 residues. V lost 5 bases and J 0 bases, leaving 14 bases between the germline ends. Germline CDR1 LNHDA, CDR2 SQIVND (reference sequence). As DNA, the CDR3 is TGTGCCAGTAGTCGCTCCACAGAACGCTCTGGAAACACCATATATTTT. It codes for CASSRSTERSGNTIYF.

This sequence joins TRBV11-2 and TRBJ2-1; 12 bases are shared with TRBD1. The germline V gene encodes CDR1 SGHAT and CDR2 FQNNGV. The CDR3 has 19 amino acids. V lost 5 bases, J lost 1 base, and 12 bases stayed unmatched. CDR3 coding DNA: TGTGCCAGCAGCAATCTTCCGGGACAGGGGGCTCGGTCCTACAATGAGCAGTTCTTC. Translation: CASSNLPGQGARSYNEQFF.

The chain combines TRBV27 with TRBJ1-5; D gene unclear. The length of the CDR3 is 15 residues. CDR1 and CDR2 (germline): MNHEY, SMNVEV (reference sequence). With 1 base removed from V and 5 bases from J, the gap between germline ends came to 12 bases. CDR3 in amino acids: CASSLFNRFDQPQHF. Written as DNA, the CDR3 is TGTGCCAGCAGTTTATTTAACCGATTCGATCAGCCCCAGCATTTT.

The chain employs TRBV27 and TRBJ2-7; 8 bases are shared with TRBD2. After removal of 0 bases from V and 4 bases from J, the junction contained 5 bases not matched to a gene. The CDR3 runs to 15 residues. Per germline, CDR1 MNHEY and CDR2 SMNVEV (reference sequence). As DNA, the CDR3 is TGTGCCAGCAGTTTATCATCGGGGGGGTTTTACGAGCAGTACTTC. Its protein product is CASSLSSGGFYEQYF.

This clone has more than one count but fewer than ten. The gene calls are TRBV28 and TRBJ2-7, with 8 bases lining up with TRBD1. The J segment lost 5 bases and the V segment lost 3 bases, leaving 9 bases of the junction unmatched. This CDR3 contains 15 residues. CDR1 is MDHEN, CDR2 SYDVKM, per germline. Here the CDR3 DNA reads TGTGCCAGCAGTTTTACTCAGGGGGCCTTCGACGAGCAGTACTTC. It yields the protein CASSFTQGAFDEQYF.